One sample yielded the 5 T cell receptor beta chains listed below, sequenced in a study of beta chain features in type 1 diabetes. Study results and limitations: Shorter TCRB CDR3s, moderately but significantly so, marked every one of the four CD4+ subsets in Type 1 diabetes patients.

These receptors have no identified antigens. Since all of the isolated RNA was reverse transcribed, expressed TCRB transcripts were what got sequenced. Using immunoSEQ multiplex PCR, the repertoire was profiled, and TCRdb retains in-frame clones only, with some absent. Among 600,000 or so clones listed, over 12% were seen once. The sequenced sample consisted of naive CD4+ T cells from blood. The receptors here all came from a man aged 18 to 30 with type 1 diabetes.

This clone appeared a few times. The rearrangement uses TRBV5-4 and TRBJ2-5, with 11 bases matching TRBD1. Trimming at V came to 4 bases and at J to 4 bases, leaving 3 bases not matched to a gene. Germline CDR1 is SGHNT and CDR2 is YYREEE (reference sequence). The CDR3 contains 14 residues. The CDR3 reads CASSPDRGRETQYF. The CDR3 nucleotides read TGTGCCAGCAGCCCGGACAGGGGGCGAGAGACCCAGTACTTC.

The chain combines TRBV2 with TRBJ2-1; 11 bases line up with TRBD1. The V gene end was trimmed by 4 bases and the J gene end by 9 bases; junction bases not matched to a gene: 8. The germline V gene encodes CDR1 SNHLY and CDR2 FYNNEI. The CDR3 has 15 amino acids. The chain's CDR3 is CASSAEWTGGVEQFF. CDR3 DNA: TGTGCCAGCAGTGCCGAGTGGACAGGGGGCGTTGAGCAGTTCTTC. Full variable domain (outside the CDR3, taken from reference TRBV2 and TRBJ2-1): EPEVTQTPSHQVTQMGQEVILRCVPISNHLYFYWYRQILGQKVEFLVSFYNNEISEKSEIFDDQFSVERPDGSNFTLKIRSTKLEDSAMYFCASSAEWTGGVEQFFGPGTRLTVL.

The chain joins TRBV30 to TRBJ1-2; D is unresolved. V was clipped by 5 bases and J by 0 bases, with 16 bases between them. The CDR3 has 15 residues. Looked up from germline, CDR1 is GTSNPN and CDR2 is SVGIG (reference sequence). The CDR3 DNA sequence: TGTGCCTGGGCGTGGTGGGGAAGATCTAACTATGGCTACACCTTC. Its protein product is CAWAWWGRSNYGYTF. Filled out from reference TRBV30 and TRBJ1-2, the complete variable domain reads SQTIHQWPATLVQPVGSPLSLECTVEGTSNPNLYWYRQAAGRGLQLLFYSVGIGQISSEVPQNLSASRPQDRQFILSSKKLLLSDSGFYLCAWAWWGRSNYGYTFGSGTRLTVV.

This clone was observed a handful of times. This chain joins TRBV29-1 and TRBJ2-5; 14 nucleotides match TRBD2. The V gene's germline CDR1 is SQVTM and CDR2 ANQGSEA. J gave up 4 bases and V 7 bases, and 8 bases lay outside the gene matches. This CDR3 has 15 amino acids. The CDR3 bases are TGCAGCGGGGGAATGACTAGCGGGGGGGGAGAGACCCAGTACTTC. Its protein is CSGGMTSGGGETQYF.

In this sample, this clone turned up a few times. The chain is built from TRBV5-1 and TRBJ2-5, with 8 bases fitting TRBD1. Germline V gene sequence: CDR1 SGHRS, CDR2 YFSETQ. CDR3 length equals 14 residues. Trimming cost V 4 bases and J 7 bases; bases outside gene matches: 9. The CDR3: CASSTGQDRGTQYF. CDR3 nucleotides: TGCGCCAGCAGCACGGGACAGGACCGCGGGACCCAGTACTTC.